Presented here are 21 T cell receptor beta chains from one specimen sequenced in a study of T cell repertoires in cytomegalovirus infection. These receptors' targets are unknown. TCRdb processed the reads anew with MiXCR; each CDR3 protein has one entry. This table has approximately 590,000 distinct CDR3 sequences, about 40% appearing once. This specimen consisted of cultured PBMCs, obtained from culture after CMV antigen stimulation. These receptors all come from a human donor in good health (CMV status not recorded). Some clones in this sample may be carry-over from other donors' samples.

This chain connects TRBV5-4 to TRBJ1-6, with D uncertain. Looked up from germline, CDR1 is SGHNT and CDR2 is YYREEE (reference sequence). This CDR3 contains 18 residues. The V end lost 2 bases, the J end lost 0 bases, and 15 bases lay between the germline ends. The CDR3 spells CASSFDIGSSSYNSPLHF. CDR3 DNA sequence: TGTGCCAGCAGCTTCGACATAGGGTCGAGCTCCTATAATTCACCCCTCCACTTT.

The rearrangement uses TRBV4-1 and TRBJ1-1, with D hard to call. The length of the CDR3 is 15 residues. From germline, CDR1 is MGHRA and CDR2 YSYEKL. V gave up 2 bases and J gave up 0 bases, with 10 bases separating them. The DNA for the CDR3 is TGCGCCAGCAGCCAAAGAGCGGCGATGAACACTGAAGCTTTCTTT. This sequence encodes CASSQRAAMNTEAFF.

The chain joins TRBV12-3 or TRBV12-4 to TRBJ1-2; D might be TRBD1 (5 bases). V lost 8 bases and J 4 bases, leaving 17 bases between the germline ends. The CDR3 spans 14 residues. The CDR3 DNA reads TGTGCCAGCGGGACTTGGGGTGAGAGCTATGGCTACACCTTC. Translating gives CASGTWGESYGYTF.

The sample holds one count of this clonotype. The gene calls are TRBV20-1 and TRBJ2-3; 8 nucleotides agree with TRBD2. Germline-derived CDR1 and CDR2 are DFQATT and SNEGSKA (reference sequence). Losses at the gene ends were 6 bases for V and 3 bases for J; bases not matched to a gene: 14. This CDR3 comprises 16 residues. CDR3 sequence: CSAHSTSGRGTDTQYF. The CDR3 DNA sequence: TGCAGTGCCCACTCAACTAGCGGCAGGGGTACAGATACGCAGTATTTT.

This sequence joins TRBV7-6 and TRBJ1-4, with D unclear. Between the trimmed V and J ends, which lost 1 base and 3 bases, there was a span of 9 bases. CDR3 length: 15 residues. Germline CDR1 reads SGHVS; CDR2 reads FNYEAQ. CDR3 sequence reads: CASSLGVLANEKLFF. For the CDR3, the DNA is TGTGCCAGCAGCTTAGGAGTTTTGGCTAATGAAAAACTGTTTTTT.

This clonotype came up many times. The chain carries TRBV7-2 and TRBJ2-7; TRBD2 might be the D (5 bases). Germline loops: CDR1 SGHTA, CDR2 FQGNSA. Trimming took off 1 base at V and 5 bases at J, with 18 bases between the two ends. The CDR3 is made up of 16 amino acids. The CDR3 coding sequence is TGTGCCAGCAGCTTAGGGACTGCAACGCCCCAAAACGAGCAGTACTTC. It yields the protein CASSLGTATPQNEQYF.

This chain joins TRBV5-4 and TRBJ2-1; 9 positions agree with TRBD2. This CDR3 comprises 18 residues. With V trimmed by 0 bases and J by 2 bases, 9 bases remained unmatched. The germline V gene has CDR1 SGHNT and CDR2 YYREEE (reference sequence). The CDR3 protein is CASSLAGAGGFAYNEQFF. CDR3 DNA: TGTGCCAGCAGCTTGGCGGGTGCGGGAGGGTTCGCCTACAATGAGCAGTTCTTC.

This clonotype appeared a single time. V is TRBV7-9 and J is TRBJ1-4; D perhaps matches TRBD1 (5 bases). Trimming cost V 5 bases and J 2 bases, with 12 bases left between them. CDR1 is SEHNR and CDR2 is FQNEAQ in the germline V gene (reference sequence). This CDR3 spans 15 amino acids. For the CDR3, the DNA is TGTGCCAGCAGCCTAGGACGGGGCACTAATGAAAAACTGTTTTTT. Translated, it gives CASSLGRGTNEKLFF.

V is TRBV20-1 and J is TRBJ1-5, with TRBD1 identical over 8 bases. The CDR3 loop spans 13 amino acids. From germline, CDR1 is DFQATT and CDR2 SNEGSKA (reference sequence). V was clipped by 5 bases and J by 6 bases; unmatched bases: 6. CDR3 bases: TGCAGTGCTGTTGACAGGGGCGGTCAGCCCCAGCATTTT. Translation: CSAVDRGGQPQHF.

This chain uses TRBV11-2 with TRBJ2-2, with TRBD2 matching 7 bases. With V trimmed by 2 bases and J by 3 bases, 6 bases remained unmatched. This CDR3 is 16 amino acids long. The germline CDR1 and CDR2 sequences are SGHAT and FQNNGV. CDR3 bases: TGTGCCAGCAGCTTATCCCCTGGGGGGGACACCGGGGAGCTGTTTTTT. It codes for CASSLSPGGDTGELFF. Using reference TRBV11-2 and TRBJ2-2 for the parts outside the CDR3, the full variable domain is EAGVAQSPRYKIIEKRQSVAFWCNPISGHATLYWYQQILGQGPKLLIQFQNNGVVDDSQLPKDRFSAERLKGVDSTLKIQPAKLEDSAVYLCASSLSPGGDTGELFFGEGSRLTVL.

This clonotype was observed a few times. The chain has TRBV7-8 and TRBJ2-1, with D perhaps TRBD1 (5 bases). Trimming took 5 bases from V and 9 from J, leaving 14 bases between them. CDR1 and CDR2 from the germline V gene are SGHVS and FQNEAQ. The CDR3 length is 13 residues. The CDR3 loop reads CASSPQVGVEQFF. CDR3 nucleotide sequence: TGTGCCAGCAGCCCACAAGTAGGGGTTGAGCAGTTCTTC. Based on the CDR3 plus reference TRBV7-8 and TRBJ2-1, the full variable domain is GAGVSQSPRYKVAKRGQDVALRCDPISGHVSLFWYQQALGQGPEFLTYFQNEAQLDKSGLPSDRFFAERPEGSVSTLKIQRTQQEDSAVYLCASSPQVGVEQFFGPGTRLTVL.

This chain uses TRBV12-3 or TRBV12-4 with TRBJ2-2; 13 nucleotides align to TRBD2. Trimming cost V 7 bases and J 5 bases; bases outside gene matches: 10. The CDR3 is 17 residues long. The DNA for the CDR3 is TGTGCCAGCACCTTAGGGGGACTAGCGGGATTTACCGGGGAGCTGTTTTTT. The encoded protein is CASTLGGLAGFTGELFF.

The sample holds many counts of this clonotype. The chain links TRBV7-2 to TRBJ1-2, with D maybe TRBD1 (6 bases). Germline loops: CDR1 SGHTA, CDR2 FQGNSA. The CDR3 spans 14 residues. V lost 4 bases to trimming and J lost 8 bases, with 17 bases between them. The chain's CDR3 is CASSYDPTGIGYTF. The CDR3 DNA reads TGTGCCAGCAGCTACGACCCCACAGGGATCGGCTACACCTTC.

The chain uses TRBV19 and TRBJ1-5; TRBD1 is a possible D gene (5 bases). There are 13 residues in the CDR3. The V gene's germline CDR1 is LNHDA and CDR2 SQIVND (reference sequence). Between the trimmed V and J ends, which lost 2 bases and 11 bases, there was a span of 13 bases. The CDR3 here is CASSISFGRAQHF. The CDR3 coding sequence is TGTGCCAGTAGTATATCCTTTGGCAGGGCCCAGCATTTT.

This clonotype has just a few counts. The chain recombines TRBV25-1 with TRBJ2-3, with D possibly matching TRBD2 (7 bases). Germline CDR1 and CDR2: MGHDK and SYGVNS. There are 14 residues in the CDR3. V was clipped by 2 bases and J by 6 bases, with 12 bases between them. CDR3 residues: CASSEPGEGDTQYF. In DNA, the CDR3 is TGTGCCAGCAGTGAACCAGGGGAGGGGGATACGCAGTATTTT. Variable domain in full (rest from reference TRBV25-1 and TRBJ2-3): EADIYQTPRYLVIGTGKKITLECSQTMGHDKMYWYQQDPGMELHLIHYSYGVNSTEKGDLSSESTVSRIRTEHFPLTLESARPSHTSQYLCASSEPGEGDTQYFGPGTRLTVL.

The V gene is TRBV7-8, the J gene TRBJ2-2, with D tentatively TRBD1 (6 bases). Germline CDR1 SGHVS, CDR2 FQNEAQ. Trimming cost V 2 bases and J 7 bases, with 14 bases left between them. This CDR3 is built from 15 residues. CDR3 nucleotide sequence: TGTGCCAGCAGCTTAATTTGGGGGCGCGACGGGGAGCTGTTTTTT. Translation: CASSLIWGRDGELFF. Drawing the rest from reference TRBV7-8 and TRBJ2-2, the complete variable domain is GAGVSQSPRYKVAKRGQDVALRCDPISGHVSLFWYQQALGQGPEFLTYFQNEAQLDKSGLPSDRFFAERPEGSVSTLKIQRTQQEDSAVYLCASSLIWGRDGELFFGEGSRLTVL.

The chain uses TRBV20-1 and TRBJ1-2, with a possible D match to TRBD1 (6 bases). V lost 4 bases to trimming and J lost 2 bases, with 11 bases between them. Per germline, CDR1 DFQATT and CDR2 SNEGSKA (reference sequence). This CDR3 is built from 13 residues. CDR3 coding DNA: TGCAGTGCTACCCGGACAGAGAACTATGGCTACACCTTC. Translating it yields CSATRTENYGYTF.

This clonotype has just a few counts. CDR3 coding DNA: TGTGCCAGCAGCTTGACTAGTGGGATGGATGAGCAGTTCTTC. It specifies CASSLTSGMDEQFF. The chain is built from TRBV5-4 and TRBJ2-1; tentatively, D is TRBD2 (5 bases). The V gene lost 1 base and the J gene lost 8 bases, with 13 bases spanning the gap. This CDR3 is built from 14 residues. The germline V gene has CDR1 SGHNT and CDR2 YYREEE (reference sequence).

This clonotype was seen more than once but under ten times. At one of its ends the junction is not consistent with the germline gene, which may arise from a read error. The chain combines TRBV4-1 with TRBJ2-7, with D tentatively TRBD2 (7 bases). This CDR3 region has 14 residues. The germline gives CDR1 MGHRA, CDR2 YSYEKL. The CDR3 coding sequence is TGTGCCAGCAGCCAAGAGGTTTTGGGGGGGCAGCAGTACTTC. The encoded protein is CASSQEVLGGQQYF.

The chain couples TRBV20-1 to TRBJ2-5; D perhaps matches TRBD2 (6 bases). Germline loops: CDR1 DFQATT, CDR2 SNEGSKA (reference sequence). Between the trimmed V and J ends, which lost 2 bases and 6 bases, there was a span of 19 bases. There are 15 residues in the CDR3. The CDR3 region has the DNA TGCAGTGCTAGACCCGCGGAGGGGCCGGGGCAGACCCAGTACTTC. It translates to CSARPAEGPGQTQYF.

The V and J genes are TRBV5-4 and TRBJ2-5, with TRBD2 identical over 13 bases. Germline CDR1 and CDR2: SGHNT and YYREEE (reference sequence). The CDR3 consists of 17 residues. V lost 2 bases to trimming and J lost 5 bases; unmatched junction nucleotides: 9. CDR3 in amino acids: CASSFALAGGPGETQYF. CDR3 nucleotides: TGTGCCAGCAGCTTTGCACTAGCGGGAGGGCCAGGGGAGACCCAGTACTTC.